The 9 T cell receptor beta chains below all came from one sample that was sequenced in a study of blood T cell repertoires in COVID-19. Produced via immunoSEQ multiplex PCR; TCRdb's table is partial and in-frame only. Here the sample spans about 96,000 clones, around 80% being singletons. Sequenced sample: peripheral blood. Receptors originate from a man in his fifties who had recovered from COVID-19.

The genes are TRBV5-1 and TRBJ2-1, with TRBD2 matching over 7 bases. V dropped 3 bases and J dropped 10; count of bases not matched to a gene: 10. This CDR3 region has 14 residues. From germline, CDR1 is SGHRS and CDR2 YFSETQ. As DNA, the CDR3 is TGCGCCAGCAGCTCCCGACTGGAAGCGGGGGAGCAGTTCTTC. It specifies CASSSRLEAGEQFF. The full variable domain, its missing parts supplied by reference TRBV5-1 and TRBJ2-1, is KAGVTQTPRYLIKTRGQQVTLSCSPISGHRSVSWYQQTPGQGLQFLFEYFSETQRNKGNFPGRFSGRQFSNSRSEMNVSTLELGDSALYLCASSSRLEAGEQFFGPGTRLTVL.

The chain employs TRBV29-1 and TRBJ2-5; a weak D match, TRBD2 (7 bases). V lost 7 bases and J 4 bases, leaving 16 bases between the germline ends. Germline V gene lookup returns CDR1 SQVTM and CDR2 ANQGSEA. The CDR3 contains 13 residues. This chain's CDR3 is CSGSGGAAETQYF. The DNA for the CDR3 is TGCAGCGGCTCGGGGGGCGCGGCAGAGACCCAGTACTTC.

This clone was recorded only once. This rearrangement joins TRBV2 to TRBJ2-2; D is perhaps TRBD2 (6 bases). Trimming removed 8 bases from V and 6 bases from J, with 16 bases in between. CDR1 and CDR2 (germline): SNHLY, FYNNEI. CDR3 length: 14 amino acids. Here the CDR3 DNA reads TGTGCCAGCGGGGGGAATTTTGGGGCCGGGGAGCTGTTTTTT. This sequence encodes CASGGNFGAGELFF. The complete variable domain, with remaining parts taken from reference TRBV2 and TRBJ2-2, reads EPEVTQTPSHQVTQMGQEVILRCVPISNHLYFYWYRQILGQKVEFLVSFYNNEISEKSEIFDDQFSVERPDGSNFTLKIRSTKLEDSAMYFCASGGNFGAGELFFGEGSRLTVL.

V gene TRBV2 combines with J gene TRBJ1-6, with D possibly matching TRBD1 (6 bases). Trimming left V 8 bases short and J 7 bases short, with 6 bases between. Germline-derived CDR1 and CDR2 are SNHLY and FYNNEI. The CDR3 spans 11 residues. The CDR3 loop reads CASGQNSPLHF. CDR3 bases: TGTGCCAGCGGACAGAATTCACCCCTCCACTTT.

This chain joins TRBV6-5 and TRBJ1-5, with TRBD1 as a possible D gene (6 bases). The germline V and J ends were trimmed by 0 bases and 7 bases, with 13 bases remaining between them. CDR3 length: 15 amino acids. Germline V gene data show CDR1 as MNHEY and CDR2 as SVGAGI. The CDR3 region has the DNA TGTGCCAGCAGTTACTCGATGGCAGGGGAACAGCCCCAGCATTTT. As protein: CASSYSMAGEQPQHF.

The genes are TRBV30 and TRBJ1-5; D gene ambiguous. Germline V CDR1 and CDR2: GTSNPN, SVGIG (reference sequence). There are 16 residues in the CDR3. The V and J ends lost 0 bases and 1 base respectively, with 13 bases between them. The CDR3 nucleotides read TGTGCCTGGAGTGTAGGTGGCTTGCGGAGCAATCAGCCCCAGCATTTT. This codes for CAWSVGGLRSNQPQHF.

The chain carries TRBV19 and TRBJ2-1, with 8 bases that match TRBD2. The V segment lost 1 base and the J segment 3 bases; nucleotides outside the gene matches: 2. There are 15 residues in the CDR3. The germline V gene encodes CDR1 LNHDA and CDR2 SQIVND (reference sequence). As DNA, the CDR3 is TGTGCCAGTAGTATAGCGGGGGGGGACTACAATGAGCAGTTCTTC. Translation gives CASSIAGGDYNEQFF.

Only one count was recorded for this clone. The rearrangement joins TRBV6-1 to TRBJ2-7, with 13 bases identical to TRBD2. With V trimmed by 4 bases and J by 8 bases, 20 bases remained unmatched. The V gene's germline CDR1 is MNHNS and CDR2 SASEGT. The CDR3 is 19 amino acids. The CDR3 DNA reads as TGTGCCAGCAGTGGAGGACAGGGACTAGCGGGGCCATCCCTCAGAAAGCAGTACTTC. Its protein product is CASSGGQGLAGPSLRKQYF.

This clone appeared a few times. The V gene is TRBV4-1, the J gene TRBJ2-3; possible D gene TRBD1, 5 bases. Looked up from germline, CDR1 is MGHRA and CDR2 is YSYEKL. Trimming stripped 0 bases from V and 4 bases from J, with 11 bases between. CDR3 length: 15 residues. The DNA for the CDR3 is TGCGCCAGCAGCCAAGAACAGGCCAGCCCAGATACGCAGTATTTT. Translating it yields CASSQEQASPDTQYF.